This TCR beta chain was recovered during a study of cytomegalovirus exposure and HLA in healthy donors. The PCR had 60 Vbeta and 13 Jbeta primers. Clones were sequenced by immunoSEQ multiplex PCR, and TCRdb holds only the in-frame ones, with some missing. The table shows about 140,000 clones, with roughly 86% occurring only once. Findings and limits, study-wide: Reports described diagnosis of cytomegalovirus status by the classifier as highly specific and sensitive. Researchers catalogued 150 or so TCR beta chains as cytomegalovirus-associated. The study found most TCR sequences rare, yet found some public TCRs in many donors.

The germline V gene has CDR1 SGHNT and CDR2 YYREEE (reference sequence). The V and J ends lost 0 bases and 3 bases, in that order; junction bases with no gene match: 2. The CDR3 is 14 residues long. In the case of this clone: The antigen remains undetermined.

The sample consisted of PBMCs. The sequence was collected from a man between 18 and 29 years old in good health and CMV-seropositive. The chain joins TRBV5-4 to TRBJ2-5; 7 bases map to TRBD1. CDR3 in DNA: TGTGCCAGCAGCTTGGTAACAGGGGAAGAGACCCAGTACTTC. Translating it yields CASSLVTGEETQYF.